This TCR beta chain is drawn from a study of beta chain features in type 1 diabetes. The study's findings and limits: In every one of the four CD4+ subsets, TCRB CDR3s were moderately but significantly shorter in Type 1 diabetes patients.

For this clone: What it recognizes is unknown.

What was sequenced were expressed TCRB transcripts, since all of the isolated RNA had been reverse transcribed. Assay: immunoSEQ multiplex PCR; the TCRdb copy retains only in-frame clones and omits some. The sample records about 650,000 clones, around 12% being singletons. V was pared by 8 bases and J by 2 bases, with 15 bases between. The CDR3 sequence is 14 residues long. The chain uses TRBV23-1 and TRBJ2-5, with D unclear. TRBV23-1 is an ORF for which the function is uncertain. The source is a man under 40 with type 1 diabetes. Input material: naive CD4+ T cells from blood. The CDR3 sequence is CASARSQAQETQYF. The DNA of the CDR3 is TGCGCCAGCGCTCGATCCCAGGCTCAAGAGACCCAGTACTTC.